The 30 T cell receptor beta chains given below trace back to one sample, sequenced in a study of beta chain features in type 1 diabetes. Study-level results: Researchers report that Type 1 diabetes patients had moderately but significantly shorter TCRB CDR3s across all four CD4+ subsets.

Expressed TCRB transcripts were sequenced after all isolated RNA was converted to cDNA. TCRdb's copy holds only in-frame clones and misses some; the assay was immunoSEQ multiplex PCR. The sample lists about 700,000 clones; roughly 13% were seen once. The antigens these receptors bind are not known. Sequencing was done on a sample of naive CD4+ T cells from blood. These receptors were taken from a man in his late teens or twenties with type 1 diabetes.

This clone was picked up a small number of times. CDR3 coding DNA: TGTGCCAGTATGGTGGAATCCAGCCCCTCCTACAATGAGCAGTTCTTC. It yields the protein CASMVESSPSYNEQFF. V gene TRBV19 combines with J gene TRBJ2-1; D is uncertain. The CDR3 totals 16 residues. V was clipped by 7 bases and J by 0 bases, with 16 bases between them. The germline V gene encodes CDR1 LNHDA and CDR2 SQIVND (reference sequence). Full variable domain (missing parts from reference TRBV19 and TRBJ2-1): DGGITQSPKYLFRKEGQNVTLSCEQNLNHDAMYWYRQDPGQGLRLIYYSQIVNDFQKGDIAEGYSVSREKKESFPLTVTSAQKNPTAFYLCASMVESSPSYNEQFFGPGTRLTVL.

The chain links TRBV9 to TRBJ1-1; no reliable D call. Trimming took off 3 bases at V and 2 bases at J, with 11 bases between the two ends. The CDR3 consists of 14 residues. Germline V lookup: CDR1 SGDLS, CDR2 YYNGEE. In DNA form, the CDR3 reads TGTGCCAGCAGCGCCACATTTGCAAACACTGAAGCTTTCTTT. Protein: CASSATFANTEAFF.

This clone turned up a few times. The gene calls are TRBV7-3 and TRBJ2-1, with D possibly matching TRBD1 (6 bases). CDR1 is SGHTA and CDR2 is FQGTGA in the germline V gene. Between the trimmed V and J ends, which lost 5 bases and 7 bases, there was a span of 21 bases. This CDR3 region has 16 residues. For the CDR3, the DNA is TGTGCCAGCAGCCTGGGGAGTATGAGGGGGTTAAATGAGCAGTTCTTC. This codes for CASSLGSMRGLNEQFF.

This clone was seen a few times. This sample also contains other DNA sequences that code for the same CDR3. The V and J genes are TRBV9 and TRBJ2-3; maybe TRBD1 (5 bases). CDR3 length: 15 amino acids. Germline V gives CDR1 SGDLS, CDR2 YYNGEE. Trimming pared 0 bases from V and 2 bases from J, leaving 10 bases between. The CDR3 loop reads CASSVGQGNTDTQYF. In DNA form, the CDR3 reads TGTGCCAGCAGCGTAGGGCAGGGAAACACAGATACGCAGTATTTT.

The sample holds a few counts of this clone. Written as DNA, the CDR3 is TGCGCCAGCAGCGGTGTGGGTAGAGCAGAGACCCAGTACTTC. This gives the protein CASSGVGRAETQYF. The chain links TRBV5-1 to TRBJ2-5; D remains ambiguous. Germline lookup yields CDR1 SGHRS and CDR2 YFSETQ. The CDR3 runs to 14 residues. Trimming left V 4 bases short and J 4 bases short, with 14 bases between.

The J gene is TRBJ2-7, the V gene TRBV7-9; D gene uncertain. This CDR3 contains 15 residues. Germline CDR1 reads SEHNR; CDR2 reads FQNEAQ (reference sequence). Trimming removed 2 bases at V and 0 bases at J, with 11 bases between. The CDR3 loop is CASSLSTASSYEQYF. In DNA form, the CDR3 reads TGTGCCAGCAGCTTAAGTACAGCGAGCTCCTACGAGCAGTACTTC.

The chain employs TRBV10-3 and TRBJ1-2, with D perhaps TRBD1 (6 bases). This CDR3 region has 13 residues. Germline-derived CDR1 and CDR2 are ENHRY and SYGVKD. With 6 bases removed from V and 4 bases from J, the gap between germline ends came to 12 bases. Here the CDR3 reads CAISLTGPYGYTF. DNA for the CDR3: TGTGCCATCAGCCTGACAGGCCCCTATGGCTACACCTTC.

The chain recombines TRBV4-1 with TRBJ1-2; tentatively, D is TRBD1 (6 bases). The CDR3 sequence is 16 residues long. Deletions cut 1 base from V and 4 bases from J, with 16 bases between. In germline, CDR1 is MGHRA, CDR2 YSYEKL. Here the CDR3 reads CASSQGGHGAGYGYTF. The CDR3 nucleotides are TGCGCCAGCAGCCAAGGGGGACATGGGGCTGGCTATGGCTACACCTTC.

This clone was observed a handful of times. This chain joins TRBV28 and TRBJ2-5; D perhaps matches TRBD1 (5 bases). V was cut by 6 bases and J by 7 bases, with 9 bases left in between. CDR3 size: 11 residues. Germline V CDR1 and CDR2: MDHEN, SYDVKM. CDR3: CASSLGPTQYF. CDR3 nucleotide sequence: TGTGCCAGCAGCTTGGGGCCGACCCAGTACTTC.

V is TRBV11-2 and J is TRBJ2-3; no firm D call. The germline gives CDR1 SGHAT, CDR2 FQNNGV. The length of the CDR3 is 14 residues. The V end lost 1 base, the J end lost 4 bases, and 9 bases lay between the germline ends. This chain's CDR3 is CASSLVIVSDTQYF. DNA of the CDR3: TGTGCCAGCAGCTTAGTTATCGTTTCAGATACGCAGTATTTT. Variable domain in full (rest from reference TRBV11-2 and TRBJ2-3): EAGVAQSPRYKIIEKRQSVAFWCNPISGHATLYWYQQILGQGPKLLIQFQNNGVVDDSQLPKDRFSAERLKGVDSTLKIQPAKLEDSAVYLCASSLVIVSDTQYFGPGTRLTVL.

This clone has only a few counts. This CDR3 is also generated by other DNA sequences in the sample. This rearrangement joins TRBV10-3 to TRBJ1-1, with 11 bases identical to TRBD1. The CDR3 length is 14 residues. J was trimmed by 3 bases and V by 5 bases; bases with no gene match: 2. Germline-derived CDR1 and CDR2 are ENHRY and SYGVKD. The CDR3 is CAISTGQGDTEAFF. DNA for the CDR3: TGTGCCATCAGTACGGGACAGGGGGACACTGAAGCTTTCTTT.

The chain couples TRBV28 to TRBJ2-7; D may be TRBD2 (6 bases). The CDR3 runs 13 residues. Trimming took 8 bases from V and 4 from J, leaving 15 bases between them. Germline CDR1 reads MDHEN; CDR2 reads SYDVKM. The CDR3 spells CASSPGGVYEQYF. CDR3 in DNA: TGTGCCAGCTCCCCGGGCGGGGTTTACGAGCAGTACTTC.

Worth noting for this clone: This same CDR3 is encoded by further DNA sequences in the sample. The CDR3: CAISETNYGYTF. The CDR3 DNA sequence: TGTGCCATCAGTGAAACTAACTATGGCTACACCTTC. The chain recombines TRBV10-3 with TRBJ1-2; no reliable D call. Trimming stripped 3 bases from V and 0 bases from J, with 2 bases between. This CDR3 spans 12 amino acids. Germline V gene lookup returns CDR1 ENHRY and CDR2 SYGVKD.

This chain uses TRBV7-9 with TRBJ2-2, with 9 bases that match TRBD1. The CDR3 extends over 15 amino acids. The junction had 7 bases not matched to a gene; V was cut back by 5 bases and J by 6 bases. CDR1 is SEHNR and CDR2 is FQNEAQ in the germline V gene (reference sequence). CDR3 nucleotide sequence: TGTGCCAGCAGCCGCGGGACAGGGAGCGCCGGGGAGCTGTTTTTT. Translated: CASSRGTGSAGELFF.

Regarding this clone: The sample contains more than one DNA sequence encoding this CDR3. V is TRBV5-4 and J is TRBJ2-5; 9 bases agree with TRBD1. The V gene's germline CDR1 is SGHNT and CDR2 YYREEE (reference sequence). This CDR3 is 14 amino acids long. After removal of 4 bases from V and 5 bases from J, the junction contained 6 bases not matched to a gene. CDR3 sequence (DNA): TGTGCCAGCAGCCTACAGGGGGCCGGGGAGACCCAGTACTTC. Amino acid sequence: CASSLQGAGETQYF.

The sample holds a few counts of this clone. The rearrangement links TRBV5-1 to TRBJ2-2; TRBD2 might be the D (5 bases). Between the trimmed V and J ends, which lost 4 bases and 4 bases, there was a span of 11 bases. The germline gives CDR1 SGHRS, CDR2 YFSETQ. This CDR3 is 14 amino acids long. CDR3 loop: CASSLRAVTGELFF. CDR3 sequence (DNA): TGCGCCAGCAGCCTGAGGGCGGTCACCGGGGAGCTGTTTTTT. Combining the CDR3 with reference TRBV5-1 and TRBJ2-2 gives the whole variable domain KAGVTQTPRYLIKTRGQQVTLSCSPISGHRSVSWYQQTPGQGLQFLFEYFSETQRNKGNFPGRFSGRQFSNSRSEMNVSTLELGDSALYLCASSLRAVTGELFFGEGSRLTVL.

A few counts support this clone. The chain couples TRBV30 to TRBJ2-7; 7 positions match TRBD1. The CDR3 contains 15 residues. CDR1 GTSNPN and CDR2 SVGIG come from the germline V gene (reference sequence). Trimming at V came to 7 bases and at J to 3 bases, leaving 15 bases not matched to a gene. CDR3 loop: CASSGTEKSFYEQYF. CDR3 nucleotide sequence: TGTGCCTCCTCCGGGACAGAAAAATCTTTCTACGAGCAGTACTTC.

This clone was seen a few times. The CDR3 region is CASSLASGVARGYTF. CDR3 nucleotides: TGTGCCAGCAGCTTAGCGTCCGGGGTGGCTAGAGGCTACACCTTC. The chain couples TRBV7-8 to TRBJ1-2; no definite D call. CDR3 size: 15 residues. Germline V gene data show CDR1 as SGHVS and CDR2 as FQNEAQ. V lost 0 bases and J 8 bases, leaving 16 bases between the germline ends.

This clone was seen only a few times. The CDR3 reads CASSSGSLKDTQYF. The CDR3 DNA sequence: TGTGCCAGCAGCTCCGGATCCCTGAAGGATACGCAGTATTTT. J is TRBJ2-3 and V is TRBV28; no clear D gene. CDR1 is MDHEN and CDR2 is SYDVKM in the germline V gene. This CDR3 has 14 residues. The germline V and J ends were trimmed by 6 bases and 6 bases, with 16 bases remaining between them.

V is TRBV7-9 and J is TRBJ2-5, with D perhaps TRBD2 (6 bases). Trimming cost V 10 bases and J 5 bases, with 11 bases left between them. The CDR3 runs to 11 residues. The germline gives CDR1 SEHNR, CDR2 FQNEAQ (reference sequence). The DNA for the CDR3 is TGTGCCACTTGGGGAGGCGAGACCCAGTACTTC. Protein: CATWGGETQYF.

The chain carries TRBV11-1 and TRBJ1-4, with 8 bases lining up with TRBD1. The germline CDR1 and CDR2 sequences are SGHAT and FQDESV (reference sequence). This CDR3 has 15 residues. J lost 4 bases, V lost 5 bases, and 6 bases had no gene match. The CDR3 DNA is TGTGCCAGCAGCCGGAGGACAGGGAGTAATGAAAAACTGTTTTTT. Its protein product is CASSRRTGSNEKLFF.

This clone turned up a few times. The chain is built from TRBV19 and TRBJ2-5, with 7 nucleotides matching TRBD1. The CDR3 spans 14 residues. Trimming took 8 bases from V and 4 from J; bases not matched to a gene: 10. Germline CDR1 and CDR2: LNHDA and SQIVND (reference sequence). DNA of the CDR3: TGTGCCAGTTCCTCCACAGGGGAATCAGAGACCCAGTACTTC. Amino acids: CASSSTGESETQYF.

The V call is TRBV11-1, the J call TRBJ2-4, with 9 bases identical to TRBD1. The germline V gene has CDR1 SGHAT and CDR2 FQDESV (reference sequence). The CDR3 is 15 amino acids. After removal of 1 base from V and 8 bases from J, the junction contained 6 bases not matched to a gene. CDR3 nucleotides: TGTGCCAGCAGCTTAGACGGGACAGGGACGGACATTCAGTACTTC. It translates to CASSLDGTGTDIQYF.

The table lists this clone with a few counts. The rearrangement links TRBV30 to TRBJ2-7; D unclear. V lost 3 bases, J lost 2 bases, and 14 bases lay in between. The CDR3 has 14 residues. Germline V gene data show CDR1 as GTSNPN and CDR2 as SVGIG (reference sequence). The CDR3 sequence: CAWRVPRVPYEQYF. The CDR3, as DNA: TGTGCCTGGAGGGTTCCTAGAGTTCCCTACGAGCAGTACTTC.

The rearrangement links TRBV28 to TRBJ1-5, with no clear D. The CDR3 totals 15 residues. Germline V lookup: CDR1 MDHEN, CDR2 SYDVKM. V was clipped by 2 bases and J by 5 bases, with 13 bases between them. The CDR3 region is CASSLVAVWHQPQHF. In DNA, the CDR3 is TGTGCCAGCAGTTTAGTTGCGGTCTGGCATCAGCCCCAGCATTTT.

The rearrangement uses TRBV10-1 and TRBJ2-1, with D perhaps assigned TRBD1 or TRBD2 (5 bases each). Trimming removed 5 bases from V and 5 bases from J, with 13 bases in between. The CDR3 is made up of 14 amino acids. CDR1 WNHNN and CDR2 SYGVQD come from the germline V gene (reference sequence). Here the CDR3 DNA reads TGCGCCAGCAGTACCGGGACCCAAAACAATGAGCAGTTCTTC. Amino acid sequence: CASSTGTQNNEQFF.

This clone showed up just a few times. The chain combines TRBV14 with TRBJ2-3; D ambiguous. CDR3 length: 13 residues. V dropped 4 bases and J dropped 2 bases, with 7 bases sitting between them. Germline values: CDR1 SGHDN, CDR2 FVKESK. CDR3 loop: CASSRTVTDTQYF. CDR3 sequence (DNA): TGTGCCAGCAGCCGGACCGTCACAGATACGCAGTATTTT.

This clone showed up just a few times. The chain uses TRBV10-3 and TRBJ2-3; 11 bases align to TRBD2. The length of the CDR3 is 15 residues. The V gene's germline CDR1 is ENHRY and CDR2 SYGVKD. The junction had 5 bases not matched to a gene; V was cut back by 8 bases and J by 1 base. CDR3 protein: CAIGSLAGGTDTQYF. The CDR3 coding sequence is TGTGCCATCGGATCACTAGCGGGGGGCACAGATACGCAGTATTTT.

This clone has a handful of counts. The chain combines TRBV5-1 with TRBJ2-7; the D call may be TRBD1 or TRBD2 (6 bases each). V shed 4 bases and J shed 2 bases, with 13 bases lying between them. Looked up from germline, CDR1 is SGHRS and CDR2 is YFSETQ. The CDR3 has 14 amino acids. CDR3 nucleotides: TGCGCCAGCAGCACGGCGGGACAAGCCTACGAGCAGTACTTC. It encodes CASSTAGQAYEQYF.

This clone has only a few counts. The CDR3: CASSFPRGGQETQYF. In DNA form, the CDR3 reads TGTGCCAGCAGCTTTCCGCGGGGGGGGCAAGAGACCCAGTACTTC. This chain links TRBV7-2 with TRBJ2-5, with TRBD2 identical over 9 bases. The CDR3 loop spans 15 amino acids. The V segment lost 3 bases and the J segment 2 bases; nucleotides outside the gene matches: 4. CDR1 and CDR2 from the germline V gene are SGHTA and FQGNSA. Full variable domain (remainder filled in from reference TRBV7-2 and TRBJ2-5): GAGVSQSPSNKVTEKGKDVELRCDPISGHTALYWYRQSLGQGLEFLIYFQGNSAPDKSGLPSDRFSAERTGGSVSTLTIQRTQQEDSAVYLCASSFPRGGQETQYFGPGTRLLVL.